These 6 T cell receptor beta chains came from one sample sequenced in a study of long-term antiretroviral therapy in people with HIV. It was version v3.0 of the immunoSEQ assay that was run at survey level. Only in-frame clones appear in the TCRdb table, and some are missing; sequencing was by immunoSEQ multiplex PCR. Here the sample spans around 23,000 clones, roughly 80% being singletons. The sample consisted of unsorted PBMCs, taken 2.1 years after starting antiretroviral therapy. These receptors originate from a man between 25 and 39 years old with HIV.

V and J are TRBV13 and TRBJ1-5, with D perhaps TRBD1 (6 bases). Germline-derived CDR1 and CDR2 are PRHDT and FYEKMQ (reference sequence). Between the trimmed V and J ends, which lost 2 bases and 9 bases, there was a span of 14 bases. The CDR3 consists of 14 residues. The CDR3 sequence is CASSLKGGPVPQHF. For the CDR3, the DNA is TGTGCCAGCAGCTTAAAAGGGGGGCCGGTGCCCCAGCATTTT.

This chain uses TRBV9 with TRBJ1-5; D is uncertain. This CDR3 has 16 amino acids. Germline-derived CDR1 and CDR2 are SGDLS and YYNGEE. The V end was cut by 0 bases, the J end by 2 bases, with 12 bases between. The CDR3 coding sequence is TGTGCCAGCAGCGTAGGGGAGGGAATGGGCAATCAGCCCCAGCATTTT. This codes for CASSVGEGMGNQPQHF.

By sample fraction, this clone is medium-sized. This chain links TRBV6-1 with TRBJ1-2; D remains ambiguous. CDR1 is MNHNS, CDR2 SASEGT, per germline. Between the trimmed V and J ends, which lost 2 bases and 0 bases, there was a span of 4 bases. This CDR3 is built from 13 residues. CDR3 nucleotide sequence: TGTGCCAGCAGTGAAAGACCTAACTATGGCTACACCTTC. It codes for CASSERPNYGYTF.

This chain connects TRBV11-2 to TRBJ2-1, with D unclear. This CDR3 is built from 14 residues. The germline CDR1 and CDR2 sequences are SGHAT and FQNNGV. V dropped 5 bases and J dropped 4 bases, with 12 bases sitting between them. This CDR3 is CASSPRTEYNEQFF. CDR3 nucleotides: TGTGCCAGCAGCCCCCGGACGGAGTACAATGAGCAGTTCTTC.

The chain employs TRBV28 and TRBJ1-2; D perhaps matches TRBD1 (6 bases). The CDR3 contains 14 residues. Germline V gene data show CDR1 as MDHEN and CDR2 as SYDVKM. V lost 4 bases and J lost 7, with 16 bases in between. Here the CDR3 reads CASSYFGGKGGYTF. The CDR3 coding sequence is TGTGCCAGCAGTTACTTCGGGGGCAAGGGTGGCTACACCTTC.

The rearrangement uses TRBV5-6 and TRBJ2-1; 14 positions match TRBD2. The V segment lost 6 bases and the J segment 4 bases; nucleotides outside the gene matches: 6. CDR1 is SGHDT, CDR2 YYEEEE, per germline. The CDR3 loop spans 16 amino acids. Here the CDR3 reads CASTPGLAGVYNEQFF. In DNA form, the CDR3 reads TGTGCCAGCACCCCGGGACTAGCGGGGGTTTACAATGAGCAGTTCTTC. Filled out from reference TRBV5-6 and TRBJ2-1, the complete variable domain reads DAGVTQSPTHLIKTRGQQVTLRCSPKSGHDTVSWYQQALGQGPQFIFQYYEEEERQRGNFPDRFSGHQFPNYSSELNVNALLLGDSALYLCASTPGLAGVYNEQFFGPGTRLTVL.